Listed below are T cell receptor beta chains from one sample, sequenced in a study of PD-1 blockade in mismatch repair-deficient tumors. Data came from immunoSEQ multiplex PCR; TCRdb stores just in-frame clones and leaves some out. The data contain around 14,000 clones, about four fifths of them singletons. These TCRs' antigens remain unknown. Sample: cells cultured in vitro, taken from a patient treated with pembrolizumab. Every receptor here comes from an adult with mismatch repair-deficient cancer. Both conserved end residues are part of each CDR3.

J,V,CDR3
TRBJ2-3,TRBV28,CASTYGYLRTDTQYF
TRBJ2-7,TRBV29-1,CSVARKREGYEQYF
TRBJ1-3,TRBV19,CASSTTGGGSGNTIYF
TRBJ1-4,TRBV6-1,CASSEGSGPPGFF
TRBJ2-3,TRBV5-1,CASSYQYPPETSFDTQYF
TRBJ2-1,TRBV7-3,CASSFLGGTSGRNEQFF
TRBJ1-2,TRBV28,CASRNPPGTGVDNYGYTF
TRBJ2-7,TRBV6-6,CASRTGNPYEQYF
TRBJ2-7,TRBV19,CASRGFQEEQYF
TRBJ2-7,TRBV29-1,CSVVEGTYEQYF
TRBJ2-1,TRBV30,CAWSKIGTGGNEQFF
TRBJ1-4,TRBV5-1,CASSLNRVNEKLFF
TRBJ2-1,TRBV7-6,CASKVGLAGNEQFF
TRBJ1-2,TRBV6-6,CASSLPGQGNYGYTF
TRBJ1-1,TRBV19,CASSEDRRNTEAFF
TRBJ2-2,TRBV6-4,CASSLGQHTGELFF
TRBJ2-7,TRBV5-1,CASSLTAGAYEQYF
TRBJ1-2,TRBV2,CASSVGGGLYGYTF
TRBJ1-4,TRBV18,CASSPDRNEKLFF
TRBJ2-7,TRBV5-1,CASSLATAYEQYF
TRBJ2-4,TRBV28,CASIGVGGTKNIQYF
TRBJ2-1,TRBV7-9,CASSFSGRVPFF